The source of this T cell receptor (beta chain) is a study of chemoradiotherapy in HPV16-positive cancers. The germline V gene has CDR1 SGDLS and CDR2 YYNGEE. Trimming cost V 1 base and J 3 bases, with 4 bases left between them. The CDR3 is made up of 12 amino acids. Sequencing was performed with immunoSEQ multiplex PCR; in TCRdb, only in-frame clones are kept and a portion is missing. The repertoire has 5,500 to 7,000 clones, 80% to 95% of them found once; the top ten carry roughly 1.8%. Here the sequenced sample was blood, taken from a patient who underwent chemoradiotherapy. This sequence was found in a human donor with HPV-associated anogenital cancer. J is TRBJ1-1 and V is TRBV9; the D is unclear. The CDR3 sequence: CASSVRDTEAFF. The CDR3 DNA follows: TGTGCCAGCAGCGTACGGGACACTGAAGCTTTCTTT.